This T cell receptor beta chain was profiled in a study of T cells expressing NK-cell markers. General study results and limits: These same clonotypes (in four donors) also led the CD3+CD56-NKG2C+ fraction.

Synthesis of TCR beta cDNA relied on 5'RACE template switching carrying UMIs. TCRdb reprocessed the 5' RACE reads and keeps a single row for each CDR3 protein, giving no DNA. This sample's table has about 550,000 distinct CDR3 sequences. This CDR3 region has 15 residues. Germline values: CDR1 SEHNR, CDR2 FQNEAQ (reference sequence). With regard to this clonotype: Its cognate antigen is unknown.

The V and J genes are TRBV7-9 and TRBJ2-6; the TCRdb call, TRBD1, lacks DNA for checking. Sequenced: blood T cells: a sorted CD56 or NKG2C T cell subset, CD4+ or CD8+ T cells, or bulk PBMC T cells (not recorded which). The receptor was derived from a man between 18 and 29 years old in good health. Here the CDR3 reads CAGGQVSSGANVLTF.